The 9 T cell receptor beta chains in this list originate from one sample, sequenced in a study of follicular helper T cells after annual influenza vaccination. As to time point: 2015-2016 season, pre-vaccination. Libraries were prepared by immunoSEQ multiplex PCR; TCRdb keeps only in-frame clonotypes and omits some of them. The sample includes 12,000 or so clones, more than 75% of them seen just once. Specimen: CXCR5+ CD38- circulating T follicular helper cells from blood, collected on the day of influenza vaccination. The subset was: circulating Tfh, non-naive CD4+CXCR5+PD-1+ (ICOS+CD38+ or ICOS-CD38-). All receptors come from an adult who received the influenza vaccine.

This clone showed up just a few times. The J gene is TRBJ2-7, the V gene TRBV4-2; 7 bases map to TRBD1. This CDR3 is 15 amino acids long. Germline-derived CDR1 and CDR2 are LGHNA and YNFKEQ. V shed 0 bases, J shed 2 bases, and the junction held 4 bases outside the gene matches. In DNA, the CDR3 is TGTGCCAGCAGCCAAGAGAGGACAGGAGCCTACGAGCAGTACTTC. This gives the protein CASSQERTGAYEQYF.

This clone was detected once. This chain joins TRBV10-3 and TRBJ1-3; 7 bases line up with TRBD1. CDR1 and CDR2 (germline): ENHRY, SYGVKD. The CDR3 length is 17 residues. Germline trimming cut 4 bases from V and 0 bases from J; bases unmatched to any gene: 9. The CDR3 DNA reads TGTGCCATCAGTGTGCGGCAGACAGGGAACTCTGGAAACACCATATATTTT. Protein sequence: CAISVRQTGNSGNTIYF.

This clone was picked up one time. The V and J genes are TRBV6-1 and TRBJ2-1; TRBD2 agrees at 12 bases. This CDR3 has 20 amino acids. Germline CDR1 MNHNS, CDR2 SASEGT. The V segment lost 4 bases and the J segment 0 bases; nucleotides outside the gene matches: 13. CDR3 in amino acids: CASSGPGGLAGGSSYNEQFF. CDR3 in DNA: TGTGCCAGCAGTGGCCCCGGAGGCCTAGCGGGGGGGAGCTCCTACAATGAGCAGTTCTTC.

This chain links TRBV7-9 with TRBJ1-3, with 7 bases aligning to TRBD1. This CDR3 has 16 residues. Germline V gene data show CDR1 as SEHNR and CDR2 as FQNEAQ (reference sequence). V trimming: 5 bases; J trimming: 0 bases; junction bases outside the gene matches: 7. The CDR3 nucleotides read TGTGCCAGCAGCCGACAGGGCGGAATCTCTGGAAACACCATATATTTT. This gives the protein CASSRQGGISGNTIYF. The full variable domain, completed using reference TRBV7-9 and TRBJ1-3, is DTGVSQNPRHKITKRGQNVTFRCDPISEHNRLYWYRQTLGQGPEFLTYFQNEAQLEKSRLLSDRFSAERPKGSFSTLEIQRTEQGDSAMYLCASSRQGGISGNTIYFGEGSWLTVV.

The chain links TRBV6-6 to TRBJ2-3; D not certain. Germline loops: CDR1 MNHNY, CDR2 SVGAGI (reference sequence). V lost 6 bases, J lost 0 bases, and 13 bases lay in between. This CDR3 contains 15 residues. CDR3 DNA: TGTGCCAGCAGACCCCCGAGTCGTAGCACAGATACGCAGTATTTT. Translation: CASRPPSRSTDTQYF.

This clone was counted a few times. The chain employs TRBV10-1 and TRBJ2-2; D remains unclear. V was clipped by 4 bases and J by 6 bases, with 9 bases between them. CDR1 and CDR2 from the germline V gene are WNHNN and SYGVQD (reference sequence). This CDR3 has 13 residues. The CDR3 is CASSGGVPGELFF. CDR3 nucleotides: TGCGCCAGCAGTGGTGGAGTACCCGGGGAGCTGTTTTTT.

This clone was found a few times. CDR3 sequence reads: CASSLEAMGYGYTF. CDR3 coding DNA: TGTGCCAGCAGCTTAGAGGCAATGGGCTATGGCTACACCTTC. The chain couples TRBV7-8 to TRBJ1-2; D remains ambiguous. The germline V gene has CDR1 SGHVS and CDR2 FQNEAQ. The CDR3 extends over 14 amino acids. Trimming pared 1 base from V and 4 bases from J, leaving 10 bases between.

This clone showed up just once. The chain joins TRBV7-2 to TRBJ2-1; TRBD2 aligns across 13 bases. This CDR3 has 16 amino acids. Germline loops: CDR1 SGHTA, CDR2 FQGNSA. Unmatched junction bases numbered 4, after V lost 3 bases and J lost 5 bases. In nucleotides, the CDR3 is TGTGCCAGCAGCTTTGCCGGGACTAGCGGGGACAATGAGCAGTTCTTC. Translating gives CASSFAGTSGDNEQFF.

Here the CDR3 DNA reads TGCGCCAGCAGCCAAGATCACAGGGCGAGCTCTGGAAACACCATATATTTT. This codes for CASSQDHRASSGNTIYF. V usage is TRBV4-3 and J usage is TRBJ1-3; D is possibly TRBD1 (6 bases). V gave up 0 bases and J gave up 0 bases, with 12 bases separating them. Germline CDR1 and CDR2: LGHNA and YSLEER. The CDR3 covers 17 residues.